One sample yielded the 32 T cell receptor beta chains listed below, sequenced in a study of T-cell memory formation after mild COVID-19. TCRdb re-derived calls from the 5' RACE reads in MiXCR, one entry per CDR3 protein. Of 200,000 to 250,000 distinct CDR3 sequences listed, around 9.1% were seen once; the top ten hold about 3.8%. The sample consisted of PBMCs or a T cell subset sorted from them (not recorded which). The receptor source for this set is a man younger than 35 who had mild COVID-19 (a few samples of this study predate the infection). Cell type and time point are not known.

This clonotype was observed a handful of times. V is TRBV3-1 and J is TRBJ2-6; D ambiguous. Per germline, CDR1 LGHDT and CDR2 YNNKEL (reference sequence). The CDR3 loop spans 15 amino acids. Trimming shortened V by 6 bases and J by 0 bases, and 9 bases separated the two germline ends. CDR3 sequence reads: CASRSSASGANVLTF. CDR3 DNA sequence: TGTGCCAGCAGAAGTTCAGCCTCTGGGGCCAACGTCCTGACTTTC. Variable domain in full (rest from reference TRBV3-1 and TRBJ2-6): DTAVSQTPKYLVTQMGNDKSIKCEQNLGHDTMYWYKQDSKKFLKIMFSYNNKELIINETVPNRFSPKSPDKAHLNLHINSLELGDSAVYFCASRSSASGANVLTFGAGSRLTVL.

The chain combines TRBV7-2 with TRBJ1-3; 7 nucleotides match TRBD1. V shed 5 bases and J 10 bases; nucleotides not matched to a gene: 11. Germline CDR1 SGHTA, CDR2 FQGNSA. This CDR3 has 14 residues. This CDR3 reads CASSPDREGGTIYF. In DNA form, the CDR3 reads TGTGCCAGCAGCCCCGACAGGGAAGGTGGAACCATATATTTT. Combining the CDR3 with reference TRBV7-2 and TRBJ1-3 gives the whole variable domain GAGVSQSPSNKVTEKGKDVELRCDPISGHTALYWYRQSLGQGLEFLIYFQGNSAPDKSGLPSDRFSAERTGGSVSTLTIQRTQQEDSAVYLCASSPDREGGTIYFGEGSWLTVV.

This clonotype was seen many times. The chain joins TRBV6-2 or TRBV6-3 to TRBJ1-5; D not resolved. CDR1 is MNHEY and CDR2 is SVGEGT in the germline V gene. V lost 7 bases to trimming and J lost 0 bases, with 4 bases between them. This CDR3 is 12 amino acids long. CDR3 coding DNA: TGTGCCAGCACGGATAGCAATCAGCCCCAGCATTTT. As protein: CASTDSNQPQHF.

This clonotype was seen a few times. The chain joins TRBV12-3 or TRBV12-4 to TRBJ1-5; perhaps TRBD1 as D (5 bases). The CDR3 contains 19 residues. The V and J ends lost 2 bases and 0 bases respectively, with 20 bases between them. Here the CDR3 DNA reads TGTGCCAGCAGTTTACCTTGGACAAGCTCCTTGGTTAGCAATCAGCCCCAGCATTTT. This translates into CASSLPWTSSLVSNQPQHF.

The genes are TRBV27 and TRBJ2-2; D unclear. V dropped 5 bases and J dropped 2 bases, with 3 bases sitting between them. The germline CDR1 and CDR2 sequences are MNHEY and SMNVEV (reference sequence). CDR3 length equals 12 residues. For the CDR3, the DNA is TGTGCCAGCAGTATAAACACCGGGGAGCTGTTTTTT. It is translated as CASSINTGELFF.

Only a few counts were recorded for this clonotype. V and J are TRBV4-2 and TRBJ1-2; 8 positions match TRBD1. The CDR3 sequence is 16 residues long. V shed 3 bases and J 4 bases; nucleotides not matched to a gene: 10. CDR1 and CDR2 (germline): LGHNA, YNFKEQ. CDR3 sequence (DNA): TGTGCCAGCAGCCACCAGGGACAGGCGACCCCCTATGGCTACACCTTC. Translated: CASSHQGQATPYGYTF.

This clonotype came up a few times. The genes are TRBV18 and TRBJ1-5; D gene unclear. Germline V gives CDR1 KGHSH, CDR2 LQKENI. The CDR3 is 16 amino acids. V lost 2 bases to trimming and J lost 2 bases, with 13 bases between them. The CDR3 coding sequence is TGTGCCAGCTCACCAGTTGCCAGCCGACGCAATCAGCCCCAGCATTTT. This codes for CASSPVASRRNQPQHF.

Only a few counts were recorded for this clonotype. The chain recombines TRBV18 with TRBJ2-7; no firm D call. The CDR3 is 15 amino acids. Looked up from germline, CDR1 is KGHSH and CDR2 is LQKENI. V shed 6 bases and J shed 4 bases, with 19 bases lying between them. As DNA, the CDR3 is TGTGCCAGCTCCCCATCCGAAGGCGGTGGGTACGAGCAGTACTTC. This sequence encodes CASSPSEGGGYEQYF.

This clonotype was seen ten or more times. For the CDR3, the DNA is TGCGCCAGCAGCACAACAGCATACGAGCAGTACTTC. Protein sequence: CASSTTAYEQYF. The chain uses TRBV5-1 and TRBJ2-7; D unresolved. This CDR3 spans 12 amino acids. The V gene's germline CDR1 is SGHRS and CDR2 YFSETQ. Trimming took off 4 bases at V and 4 bases at J, with 9 bases between the two ends.

This clonotype came up many times. The genes are TRBV12-3 or TRBV12-4 and TRBJ2-5, with TRBD1 matching 8 bases. J was trimmed by 0 bases and V by 6 bases; bases with no gene match: 6. This CDR3 contains 15 residues. CDR3 amino acids: CASRWGQADQETQYF. In DNA, the CDR3 is TGTGCCAGCAGATGGGGACAGGCTGACCAAGAGACCCAGTACTTC.

The chain employs TRBV30 and TRBJ2-3, with 8 nucleotides matching TRBD1. The CDR3 loop spans 13 amino acids. Germline CDR1 reads GTSNPN; CDR2 reads SVGIG (reference sequence). V lost 7 bases, J lost 5 bases, and 8 bases stayed unmatched. For the CDR3, the DNA is TGTGCCTCTGGACAGGGATGGGGAGATACGCAGTATTTT. It translates to CASGQGWGDTQYF.

This clonotype has just a few counts. The J gene is TRBJ1-3, the V gene TRBV6-5; a possible D gene is TRBD1 (5 bases). The CDR3 has 13 residues. CDR1 and CDR2 (germline): MNHEY, SVGAGI. V dropped 8 bases and J dropped 5 bases, with 13 bases sitting between them. This CDR3 reads CASGARSRNTIYF. The CDR3 DNA sequence: TGTGCCAGCGGGGCCAGATCTAGAAACACCATATATTTT.

This clonotype came up a few times. The rearrangement uses TRBV4-3 and TRBJ2-3, with D perhaps TRBD1 (7 bases). V lost 2 bases and J 9 bases, leaving 15 bases between the germline ends. In germline, CDR1 is LGHNA, CDR2 YSLEER. There are 14 residues in the CDR3. CDR3 in DNA: TGCGCCAGCAGCCAACAGGGGGGAACAGCCACGCAGTATTTT. Residues: CASSQQGGTATQYF.

This rearrangement joins TRBV28 to TRBJ2-6, with TRBD1 matching 7 bases. The CDR3 is made up of 14 amino acids. Germline values: CDR1 MDHEN, CDR2 SYDVKM. Trimming cost V 9 bases and J 2 bases; bases outside gene matches: 4. The CDR3 DNA reads as TGTGCCAGTCAAACAGGGGCTGGGGCCAACGTCCTGACTTTC. This codes for CASQTGAGANVLTF.

V and J are TRBV7-2 and TRBJ2-1; the match to TRBD1 covers 7 bases. CDR1 is SGHTA and CDR2 is FQGNSA in the germline V gene. CDR3 size: 20 residues. V was clipped by 2 bases and J by 6 bases; unmatched bases: 22. The CDR3 coding sequence is TGTGCCAGCAGCTTATCGAAGAGGGGGCGCGTCCAAACCTTTTTCAATGAGCAGTTCTTC. Translation gives CASSLSKRGRVQTFFNEQFF.

Only a few counts were recorded for this clonotype. V usage is TRBV11-2 and J usage is TRBJ1-1; D is perhaps TRBD1 (5 bases). The germline CDR1 and CDR2 sequences are SGHAT and FQNNGV. V was shortened by 5 bases and J by 0 bases, with 13 bases between the two germline ends. The CDR3 spans 15 residues. The CDR3 nucleotides are TGTGCCAGCAGCCAAGATGGACACTTGAACACTGAAGCTTTCTTT. Residues: CASSQDGHLNTEAFF.

A few counts support this clonotype. J is TRBJ2-3 and V is TRBV4-1, with 11 bases fitting TRBD2. Germline V gene sequence: CDR1 MGHRA, CDR2 YSYEKL. V shed 3 bases and J 9 bases; nucleotides not matched to a gene: 11. This CDR3 is 16 amino acids long. The CDR3 nucleotides are TGCGCCAGCAGCCAGATACTAGCGGGGGACCCAGGGACGCAGTATTTT. This encodes CASSQILAGDPGTQYF.

In its sample, this clonotype was seen many times. The V call is TRBV20-1, the J call TRBJ2-7; TRBD1 agrees at 8 bases. Germline V lookup: CDR1 DFQATT, CDR2 SNEGSKA (reference sequence). V shed 3 bases and J 4 bases; nucleotides not matched to a gene: 8. The CDR3 has 14 amino acids. The CDR3 coding sequence is TGCAGTGCTAGGCCGGGGACAGGCCTTTACGAGCAGTACTTC. Protein: CSARPGTGLYEQYF.

This clonotype was seen a handful of times. J is TRBJ2-1 and V is TRBV7-2; D uncertain. The CDR3 is made up of 13 amino acids. V lost 5 bases and J lost 5, with 10 bases in between. Germline V gives CDR1 SGHTA, CDR2 FQGNSA. CDR3 amino acids: CASSLDGNNEQFF. CDR3 nucleotides: TGTGCCAGCAGCCTGGACGGAAACAATGAGCAGTTCTTC.

CDR3 protein: CSVRGGQETQYF. CDR3 DNA sequence: TGCAGCGTTAGGGGGGGCCAAGAGACCCAGTACTTC. The gene calls are TRBV29-1 and TRBJ2-5; D possibly corresponds to TRBD2 (7 bases). Germline assignment: CDR1 SQVTM and CDR2 ANQGSEA. The CDR3 has 12 residues. The germline V and J ends were trimmed by 5 bases and 1 base, with 8 bases remaining between them.

The rearrangement joins TRBV4-2 to TRBJ2-7; 9 nucleotides align to TRBD2. The CDR3 length is 16 residues. V dropped 0 bases and J dropped 2; count of bases not matched to a gene: 5. Germline V lookup: CDR1 LGHNA, CDR2 YNFKEQ. CDR3 coding DNA: TGTGCCAGCAGCCAAGATATAGCGGGGGTCGCCTACGAGCAGTACTTC. Its protein is CASSQDIAGVAYEQYF.

This clonotype turned up a few times. The V gene is TRBV7-2, the J gene TRBJ2-1, with unresolved D. V dropped 0 bases and J dropped 7 bases, with 10 bases sitting between them. The CDR3 covers 14 residues. Germline CDR1 and CDR2: SGHTA and FQGNSA. CDR3 DNA sequence: TGTGCCAGCAGCTTAGCGCCAACGCGTAATGAGCAGTTCTTC. This translates into CASSLAPTRNEQFF.

This clonotype showed up just a few times. The V call is TRBV7-2, the J call TRBJ1-2, with a weak D call TRBD1 (5 bases). The CDR3 contains 15 residues. V was clipped by 5 bases and J by 7 bases, with 20 bases between them. Germline V CDR1 and CDR2: SGHTA, FQGNSA. DNA for the CDR3: TGTGCCAGCAGCCCGGGGGTCGGTAGGAGGGGTGGCTACACCTTC. It codes for CASSPGVGRRGGYTF. The entire variable domain, with the rest obtained from reference TRBV7-2 and TRBJ1-2, is as follows: GAGVSQSPSNKVTEKGKDVELRCDPISGHTALYWYRQSLGQGLEFLIYFQGNSAPDKSGLPSDRFSAERTGGSVSTLTIQRTQQEDSAVYLCASSPGVGRRGGYTFGSGTRLTVV.

This clonotype was counted a few times. The rearrangement links TRBV20-1 to TRBJ1-1, with D unclear. The length of the CDR3 is 15 residues. Looked up from germline, CDR1 is DFQATT and CDR2 is SNEGSKA (reference sequence). The germline V and J ends were trimmed by 0 bases and 0 bases, with 11 bases remaining between them. The chain's CDR3 is CSARDQSRMNTEAFF. In DNA form, the CDR3 reads TGCAGTGCTAGAGATCAGTCGCGGATGAACACTGAAGCTTTCTTT.

CDR3 DNA sequence: TGTGCCAGCGGCCAAGGACAACTCTACAATGAGCAGTTCTTC. This translates into CASGQGQLYNEQFF. The rearrangement links TRBV6-5 to TRBJ2-1; possibly TRBD1 for D (5 bases). The germline V and J ends were trimmed by 8 bases and 3 bases, with 14 bases remaining between them. Germline V gives CDR1 MNHEY, CDR2 SVGAGI. The CDR3 totals 14 residues.

This clonotype was counted a few times. The V call is TRBV20-1, the J call TRBJ2-5; D tentatively reads TRBD1 or TRBD2 (5 bases each). V was shortened by 6 bases and J by 0 bases, with 14 bases between the two germline ends. CDR1 DFQATT and CDR2 SNEGSKA come from the germline V gene (reference sequence). The CDR3 contains 14 residues. The CDR3 sequence: CSADSGTYQETQYF. CDR3 bases: TGCAGTGCGGACTCCGGGACGTACCAAGAGACCCAGTACTTC.

CDR3: CASSQASGNTIYF. CDR3 sequence (DNA): TGTGCCAGCAGCCAGGCTTCTGGAAACACCATATATTTT. The V and J genes are TRBV6-5 and TRBJ1-3, with unresolved D. Trimming took 6 bases from V and 1 from J, leaving 7 bases between them. The length of the CDR3 is 13 residues. Germline-derived CDR1 and CDR2 are MNHEY and SVGAGI.

This chain connects TRBV5-1 to TRBJ1-1; 9 nucleotides match TRBD1. The V and J ends lost 3 bases and 5 bases, in that order; junction bases with no gene match: 5. CDR3 length equals 14 residues. Germline V lookup: CDR1 SGHRS, CDR2 YFSETQ. The DNA of the CDR3 is TGCGCCAGCAGCTCGAGGACAGGGGAAACTGAAGCTTTCTTT. This sequence encodes CASSSRTGETEAFF.

This clonotype was counted a few times. This chain uses TRBV3-1 with TRBJ2-1; 9 nucleotides match TRBD2. Germline loops: CDR1 LGHDT, CDR2 YNNKEL (reference sequence). J lost 4 bases, V lost 0 bases, and 4 bases had no gene match. The CDR3 runs 16 residues. The CDR3 reads CASSQEVRGGYNEQFF. The CDR3 coding sequence is TGTGCCAGCAGCCAAGAAGTGCGGGGGGGGTACAATGAGCAGTTCTTC.

This clonotype came up a few times. The rearrangement links TRBV11-2 to TRBJ1-2; possible D gene TRBD1, 6 bases. This CDR3 region has 14 residues. Germline V lookup: CDR1 SGHAT, CDR2 FQNNGV. Trimming shortened V by 1 base and J by 2 bases, and 8 bases separated the two germline ends. The CDR3 DNA reads TGTGCCAGCAGCTTAGGAGGGGGGAACTATGGCTACACCTTC. It translates to CASSLGGGNYGYTF.

This clonotype was found a few times. The V gene is TRBV9, the J gene TRBJ2-1; 8 nucleotides align to TRBD2. The CDR3 extends over 15 amino acids. Germline V gives CDR1 SGDLS, CDR2 YYNGEE. The junction had 13 bases not matched to a gene; V was cut back by 4 bases and J by 10 bases. CDR3 DNA: TGTGCCAGCAGCTCGTTTAACGGGGGGGCCGGCGAGCAGTTCTTC. This sequence encodes CASSSFNGGAGEQFF. The full variable domain, rest sourced from reference TRBV9 and TRBJ2-1, is DSGVTQTPKHLITATGQRVTLRCSPRSGDLSVYWYQQSLDQGLQFLIQYYNGEERAKGNILERFSAQQFPDLHSELNLSSLELGDSALYFCASSSFNGGAGEQFFGPGTRLTVL.

This chain's CDR3 is CASSYIDTQYF. CDR3 coding DNA: TGTGCCAGCAGCTACATAGATACGCAGTATTTT. The rearrangement joins TRBV7-9 to TRBJ2-3; D is unclear. Germline V gene data show CDR1 as SEHNR and CDR2 as FQNEAQ (reference sequence). CDR3 length: 11 amino acids. V was shortened by 4 bases and J by 5 bases, with 4 bases between the two germline ends.